The clone carrying this TCR beta chain has ten or more counts. The sample comes from a study of CD8 T cells in ankylosing spondylitis. With 6 bases removed from V and 3 bases from J, the gap between germline ends came to 9 bases. The CDR3 totals 12 residues. TCRdb fed the 5' RACE reads into MiXCR, producing one record per CDR3 protein. The sample lists under 200,000 distinct CDR3 sequences, roughly 11% seen once, with about 29% in the top ten. This TCR derives from a male donor with ankylosing spondylitis or in good health (not recorded which). The rearrangement links TRBV12-3 or TRBV12-4 to TRBJ2-7; D is possibly TRBD1 (5 bases). Sequences were obtained from blood, either unsorted or a sorted T cell fraction (not recorded which). The CDR3 coding sequence is TGTGCCAGCAGCGACAGCTTCTACGAGCAGTACTTC. This gives the protein CASSDSFYEQYF.